A selection of T cell receptor beta chains follows, all from one sample in a study of blood T cell repertoires in COVID-19. Measured with immunoSEQ multiplex PCR; TCRdb has only the in-frame clones, and not every one. The sample carries about 53,000 clones, 86% recorded once. The source material was peripheral blood. These receptors were taken from a man older than 75 with acute or convalescent COVID-19. Both conserved end residues are part of each CDR3. A D gene is named only where the DNA matches it firmly. The size of a clone is reported for some rows only, either as once, few or many, or as a class for expanded clones.

v_gene: TRBV6-1
d_gene: TRBD1
len: 15
j_gene: TRBJ2-5
abundance: once
CDR3aa: CASSEGTGNGRTQYF
CDR3nt: TGTGCCAGCAGCGAAGGGACAGGGAATGGCCGGACCCAGTACTTC

v_gene: TRBV19
d_gene: TRBD2
len: 16
j_gene: TRBJ2-3
abundance: NA
CDR3aa: CASSIDAGGYTDTQYF
CDR3nt: TGTGCCAGTAGTATAGATGCGGGGGGCTACACAGATACGCAGTATTTT

v_gene: TRBV29-1
d_gene: NA
len: 13
j_gene: TRBJ1-5
abundance: few
CDR3aa: CSVETSSNQPQHF
CDR3nt: TGCAGCGTTGAAACGAGTAGCAATCAGCCCCAGCATTTT

v_gene: TRBV19
d_gene: TRBD2
len: 16
j_gene: TRBJ2-1
abundance: NA
CDR3aa: CASSTGLLPPYNEQFF
CDR3nt: TGTGCCAGTAGTACGGGACTACTTCCCCCCTACAATGAGCAGTTCTTC

v_gene: TRBV13
d_gene: TRBD1
len: 16
j_gene: TRBJ2-7
abundance: NA
CDR3aa: CASSLGGGQGNYEQYF
CDR3nt: TGTGCCAGCAGCTTAGGGGGCGGACAGGGAAACTACGAGCAGTACTTC

v_gene: TRBV4-3
d_gene: NA
len: 15
j_gene: TRBJ1-1
abundance: NA
CDR3aa: CASSQDRGRGTEAFF
CDR3nt: TGCGCCAGCAGCCAAGATCGAGGCAGGGGCACTGAAGCTTTCTTT

v_gene: TRBV27
d_gene: NA
len: 12
j_gene: TRBJ1-6
abundance: NA
CDR3aa: CASTPGNSPLHF
CDR3nt: TGTGCCAGCACCCCGGGGAATTCACCCCTCCACTTT

v_gene: TRBV6-6
d_gene: NA
len: 13
j_gene: TRBJ2-7
abundance: NA
CDR3aa: CASTQGDIYEQYF
CDR3nt: TGTGCCAGCACCCAAGGGGACATCTACGAGCAGTACTTC

v_gene: TRBV6-2/TRBV6-3
d_gene: NA
len: 12
j_gene: TRBJ2-7
abundance: NA
CDR3aa: CASSPLSYEQYF
CDR3nt: TGTGCCAGCAGCCCCCTGAGCTACGAGCAGTACTTC

v_gene: TRBV6-2/TRBV6-3
d_gene: NA
len: 14
j_gene: TRBJ2-1
abundance: NA
CDR3aa: CASSYSTGRNEQFF
CDR3nt: TGTGCCAGCAGTTACTCGACAGGGAGGAATGAGCAGTTCTTC

v_gene: TRBV5-4
d_gene: NA
len: 15
j_gene: TRBJ1-2
abundance: NA
CDR3aa: CASSRQLDLNYGYTF
CDR3nt: TGTGCCAGCAGCCGACAGTTGGACCTTAACTATGGCTACACCTTC

v_gene: TRBV5-4
d_gene: NA
len: 13
j_gene: TRBJ1-1
abundance: NA
CDR3aa: CASSFDTNTEAFF
CDR3nt: TGTGCCAGCAGCTTTGACACGAACACTGAAGCTTTCTTT

v_gene: TRBV19
d_gene: NA
len: 13
j_gene: TRBJ2-5
abundance: many
CDR3aa: CASSTGGGETQYF
CDR3nt: TGTGCCAGTAGTACCGGAGGGGGCGAGACCCAGTACTTC

v_gene: TRBV27
d_gene: TRBD1
len: 20
j_gene: TRBJ1-6
abundance: NA
CDR3aa: CASRAGQADFVSSYNSPLHF
CDR3nt: TGTGCCAGCAGAGCGGGACAGGCGGACTTCGTTAGCTCCTATAATTCACCCCTCCACTTT

v_gene: TRBV29-1
d_gene: NA
len: 12
j_gene: TRBJ1-1
abundance: NA
CDR3aa: CSVVYLGAEAFF
CDR3nt: TGCAGCGTTGTATATCTCGGAGCCGAAGCTTTCTTT

v_gene: TRBV27
d_gene: NA
len: 14
j_gene: TRBJ1-3
abundance: NA
CDR3aa: CASSSPGSGNTIYF
CDR3nt: TGTGCCAGCAGTTCCCCAGGCTCTGGAAACACCATATATTTT

v_gene: TRBV7-6
d_gene: NA
len: 16
j_gene: TRBJ2-2
abundance: NA
CDR3aa: CASSLIRTSNTGELFF
CDR3nt: TGTGCCAGCAGCTTAATTCGGACATCGAACACCGGGGAGCTGTTTTTT

v_gene: TRBV4-3
d_gene: NA
len: 14
j_gene: TRBJ2-2
abundance: NA
CDR3aa: CASSQGRGAGELFF
CDR3nt: TGCGCCAGCTCTCAGGGGAGAGGTGCCGGGGAGCTGTTTTTT

v_gene: TRBV2
d_gene: TRBD2
len: 15
j_gene: TRBJ2-5
abundance: NA
CDR3aa: CASKRASGAQETQYF
CDR3nt: TGTGCCAGCAAGCGAGCTAGCGGGGCCCAAGAGACCCAGTACTTC

v_gene: TRBV6-6
d_gene: NA
len: 16
j_gene: TRBJ2-7
abundance: NA
CDR3aa: CASSYKGQTSSYEQYF
CDR3nt: TGTGCCAGCAGTTACAAAGGACAGACCAGCTCCTACGAGCAGTACTTC